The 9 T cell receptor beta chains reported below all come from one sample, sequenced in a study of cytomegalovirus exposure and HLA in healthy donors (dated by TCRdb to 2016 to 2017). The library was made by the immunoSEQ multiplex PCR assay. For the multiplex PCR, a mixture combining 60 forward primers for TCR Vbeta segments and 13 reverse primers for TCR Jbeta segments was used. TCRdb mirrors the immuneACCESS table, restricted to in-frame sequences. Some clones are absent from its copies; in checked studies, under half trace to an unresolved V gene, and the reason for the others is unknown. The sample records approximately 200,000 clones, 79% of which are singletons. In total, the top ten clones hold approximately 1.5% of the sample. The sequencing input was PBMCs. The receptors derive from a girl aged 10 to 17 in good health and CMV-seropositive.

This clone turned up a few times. For the CDR3, the DNA is TGCGCCAGCAGTAGGGGGCCAAATGAAAAACTGTTTTTT. This translates into CASSRGPNEKLFF. The gene calls are TRBV10-2 and TRBJ1-4; 7 nucleotides agree with TRBD1. Trimming cost V 5 bases and J 5 bases; bases outside gene matches: 2. Germline loops: CDR1 WSHSY, CDR2 SAAADI. The CDR3 runs 13 residues.

The DNA of the CDR3 is TGTGCCAGCAGCCCCCTTCAAGAGACCCAGTACTTC. Its protein product is CASSPLQETQYF. The gene calls are TRBV7-6 and TRBJ2-5; the D is unclear. In germline, CDR1 is SGHVS, CDR2 FNYEAQ. Trimming took off 5 bases at V and 2 bases at J, with 6 bases between the two ends. The CDR3 covers 12 residues.

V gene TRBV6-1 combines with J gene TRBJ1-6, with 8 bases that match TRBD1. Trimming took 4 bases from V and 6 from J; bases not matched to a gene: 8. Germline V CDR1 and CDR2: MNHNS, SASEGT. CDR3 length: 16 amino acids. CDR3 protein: CASSAGTGPFNSPLHF. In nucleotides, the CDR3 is TGTGCCAGCAGTGCCGGGACAGGACCCTTTAATTCACCCCTCCACTTT.

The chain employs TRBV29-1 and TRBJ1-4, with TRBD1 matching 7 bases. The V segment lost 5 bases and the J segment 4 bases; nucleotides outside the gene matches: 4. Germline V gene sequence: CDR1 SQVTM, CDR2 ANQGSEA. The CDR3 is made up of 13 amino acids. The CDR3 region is CSVLGDSNEKLFF. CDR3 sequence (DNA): TGCAGCGTTCTAGGGGACAGTAATGAAAAACTGTTTTTT.

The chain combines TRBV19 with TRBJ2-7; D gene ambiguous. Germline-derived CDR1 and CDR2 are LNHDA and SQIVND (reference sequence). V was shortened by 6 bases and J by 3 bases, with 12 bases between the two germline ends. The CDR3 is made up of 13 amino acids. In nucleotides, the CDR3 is TGTGCCAGTAGCGTGACTTTGTTCTACGAGCAGTACTTC. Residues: CASSVTLFYEQYF.

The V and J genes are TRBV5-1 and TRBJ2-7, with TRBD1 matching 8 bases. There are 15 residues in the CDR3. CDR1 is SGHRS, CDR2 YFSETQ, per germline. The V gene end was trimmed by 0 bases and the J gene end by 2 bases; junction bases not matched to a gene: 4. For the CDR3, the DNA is TGCGCCAGCAGCTTGGGACAGGGGTCGACCTACGAGCAGTACTTC. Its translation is CASSLGQGSTYEQYF.

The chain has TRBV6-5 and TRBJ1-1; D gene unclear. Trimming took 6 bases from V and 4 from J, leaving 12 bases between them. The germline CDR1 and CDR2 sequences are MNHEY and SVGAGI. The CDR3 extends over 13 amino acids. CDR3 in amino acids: CASSRKPGTEAFF. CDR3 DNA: TGTGCCAGCAGCCGCAAACCCGGCACTGAAGCTTTCTTT.

Here the CDR3 DNA reads TGTGCCAGTAGTCAGGGACAGGGGGACGGTCGAGCTTTCTTT. This sequence encodes CASSQGQGDGRAFF. This rearrangement joins TRBV19 to TRBJ1-1; TRBD1 agrees at 11 bases. Germline V gives CDR1 LNHDA, CDR2 SQIVND (reference sequence). The length of the CDR3 is 14 residues. V shed 5 bases and J 10 bases; nucleotides not matched to a gene: 9.

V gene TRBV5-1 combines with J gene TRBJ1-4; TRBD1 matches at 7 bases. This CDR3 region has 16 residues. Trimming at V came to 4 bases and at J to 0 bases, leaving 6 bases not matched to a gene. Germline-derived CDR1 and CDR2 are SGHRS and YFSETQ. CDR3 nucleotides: TGCGCCAGCAGCGCCGGACAGGTCGCAACTAATGAAAAACTGTTTTTT. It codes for CASSAGQVATNEKLFF.